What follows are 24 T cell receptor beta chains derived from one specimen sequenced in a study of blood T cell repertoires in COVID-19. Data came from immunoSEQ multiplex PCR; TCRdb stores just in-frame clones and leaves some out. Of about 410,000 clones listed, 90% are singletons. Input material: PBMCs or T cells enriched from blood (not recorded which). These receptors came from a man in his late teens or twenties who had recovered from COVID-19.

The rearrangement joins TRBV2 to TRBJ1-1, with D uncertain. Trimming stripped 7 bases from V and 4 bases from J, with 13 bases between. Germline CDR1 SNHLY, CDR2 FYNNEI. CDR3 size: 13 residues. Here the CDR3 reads CASTLKISTEAFF. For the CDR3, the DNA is TGTGCCAGCACCCTTAAAATTAGCACTGAAGCTTTCTTT.

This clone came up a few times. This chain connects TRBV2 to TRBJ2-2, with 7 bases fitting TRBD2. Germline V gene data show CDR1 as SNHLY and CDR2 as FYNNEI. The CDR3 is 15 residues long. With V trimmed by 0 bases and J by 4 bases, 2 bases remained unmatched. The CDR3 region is CASSEAGGSTGELFF. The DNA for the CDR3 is TGTGCCAGCAGTGAAGCGGGAGGGTCCACCGGGGAGCTGTTTTTT. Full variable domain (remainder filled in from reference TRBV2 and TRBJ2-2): EPEVTQTPSHQVTQMGQEVILRCVPISNHLYFYWYRQILGQKVEFLVSFYNNEISEKSEIFDDQFSVERPDGSNFTLKIRSTKLEDSAMYFCASSEAGGSTGELFFGEGSRLTVL.

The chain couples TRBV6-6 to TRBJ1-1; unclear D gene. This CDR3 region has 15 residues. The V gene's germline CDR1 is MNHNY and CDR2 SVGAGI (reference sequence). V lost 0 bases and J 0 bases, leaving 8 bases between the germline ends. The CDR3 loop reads CASSYSKRLNTEAFF. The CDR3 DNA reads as TGTGCCAGCAGTTACTCGAAGCGACTGAACACTGAAGCTTTCTTT.

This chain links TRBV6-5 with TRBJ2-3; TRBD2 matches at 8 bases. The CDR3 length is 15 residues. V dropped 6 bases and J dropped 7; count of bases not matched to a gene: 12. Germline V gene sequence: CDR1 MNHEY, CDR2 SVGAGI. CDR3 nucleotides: TGTGCCAGCAGGCTAAGTGGCGGGAGGTCCAATACGCAGTATTTT. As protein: CASRLSGGRSNTQYF.

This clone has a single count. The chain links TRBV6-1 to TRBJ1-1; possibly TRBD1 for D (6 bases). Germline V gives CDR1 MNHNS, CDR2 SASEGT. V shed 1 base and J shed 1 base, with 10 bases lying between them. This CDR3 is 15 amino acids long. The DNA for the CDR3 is TGTGCCAGCAGTGAAGGACAGGTGAGGAACACTGAAGCTTTCTTT. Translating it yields CASSEGQVRNTEAFF.

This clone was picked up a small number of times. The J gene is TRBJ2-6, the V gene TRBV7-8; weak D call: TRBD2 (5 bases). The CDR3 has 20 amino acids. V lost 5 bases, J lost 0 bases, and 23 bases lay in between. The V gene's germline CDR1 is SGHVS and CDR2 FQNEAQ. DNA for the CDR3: TGTGCCAGCAGCACCCGGACGAGGGTCGGGCCCGGCTCTGGGGCCAACGTCCTGACTTTC. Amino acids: CASSTRTRVGPGSGANVLTF. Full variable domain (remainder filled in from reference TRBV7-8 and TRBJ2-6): GAGVSQSPRYKVAKRGQDVALRCDPISGHVSLFWYQQALGQGPEFLTYFQNEAQLDKSGLPSDRFFAERPEGSVSTLKIQRTQQEDSAVYLCASSTRTRVGPGSGANVLTFGAGSRLTVL.

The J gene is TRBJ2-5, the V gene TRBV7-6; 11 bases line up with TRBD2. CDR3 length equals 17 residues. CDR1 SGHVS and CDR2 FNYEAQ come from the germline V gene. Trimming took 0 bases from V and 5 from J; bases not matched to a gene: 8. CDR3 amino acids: CASSLAPSGRSGETQYF. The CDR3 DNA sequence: TGTGCCAGCAGCTTAGCGCCTAGCGGGAGGTCCGGGGAGACCCAGTACTTC.

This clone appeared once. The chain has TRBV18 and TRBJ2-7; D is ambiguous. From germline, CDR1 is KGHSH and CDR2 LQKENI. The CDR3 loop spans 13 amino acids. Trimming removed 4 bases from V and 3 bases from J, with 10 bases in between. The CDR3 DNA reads TGTGCCAGCTCACAATTAGCCCACTACGAGCAGTACTTC. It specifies CASSQLAHYEQYF. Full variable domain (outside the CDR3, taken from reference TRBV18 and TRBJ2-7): NAGVMQNPRHLVRRRGQEARLRCSPMKGHSHVYWYRQLPEEGLKFMVYLQKENIIDESGMPKERFSAEFPKEGPSILRIQQVVRGDSAAYFCASSQLAHYEQYFGPGTRLTVT.

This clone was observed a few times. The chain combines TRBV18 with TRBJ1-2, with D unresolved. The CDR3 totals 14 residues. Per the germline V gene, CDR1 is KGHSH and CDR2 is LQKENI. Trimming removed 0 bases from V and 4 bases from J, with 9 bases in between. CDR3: CASSPPGLVYGYTF. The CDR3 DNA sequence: TGTGCCAGCTCACCACCCGGACTGGTCTATGGCTACACCTTC.

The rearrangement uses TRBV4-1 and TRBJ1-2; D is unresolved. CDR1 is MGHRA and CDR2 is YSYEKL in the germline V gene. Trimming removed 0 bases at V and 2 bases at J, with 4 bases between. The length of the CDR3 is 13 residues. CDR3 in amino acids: CASSQDRNYGYTF. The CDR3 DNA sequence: TGCGCCAGCAGCCAAGACAGGAACTATGGCTACACCTTC.

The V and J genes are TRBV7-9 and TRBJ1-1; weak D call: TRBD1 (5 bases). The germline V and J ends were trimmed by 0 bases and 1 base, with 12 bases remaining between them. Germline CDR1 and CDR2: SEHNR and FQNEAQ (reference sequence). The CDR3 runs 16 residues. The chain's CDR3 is CASSLARQRPNTEAFF. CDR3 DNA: TGTGCCAGCAGCTTAGCCCGACAGAGACCGAACACTGAAGCTTTCTTT.

CDR3 loop: CASSTRLAGPQFF. CDR3 DNA sequence: TGTGCCAGCAGCACCCGACTAGCGGGGCCCCAGTTCTTC. The gene calls are TRBV7-8 and TRBJ2-1, with 11 bases aligning to TRBD2. V lost 5 bases to trimming and J lost 13 bases; unmatched junction nucleotides: 7. From germline, CDR1 is SGHVS and CDR2 FQNEAQ. This CDR3 is built from 13 residues.

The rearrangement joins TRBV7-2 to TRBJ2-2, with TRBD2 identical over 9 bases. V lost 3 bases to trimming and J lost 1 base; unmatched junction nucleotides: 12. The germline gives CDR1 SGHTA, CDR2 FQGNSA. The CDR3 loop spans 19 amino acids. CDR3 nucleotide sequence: TGTGCCAGCAGCTTGCTCGGCGGGAGGGCCTCGCTGAACACCGGGGAGCTGTTTTTT. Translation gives CASSLLGGRASLNTGELFF.

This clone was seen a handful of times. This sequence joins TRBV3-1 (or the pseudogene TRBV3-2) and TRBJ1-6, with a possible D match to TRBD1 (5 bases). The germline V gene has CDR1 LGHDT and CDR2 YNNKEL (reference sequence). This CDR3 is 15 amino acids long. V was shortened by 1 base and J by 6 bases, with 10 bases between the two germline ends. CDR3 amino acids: CASSQVAGRNSPLHF. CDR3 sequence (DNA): TGTGCCAGCAGCCAAGTTGCAGGGCGTAATTCACCCCTCCACTTT.

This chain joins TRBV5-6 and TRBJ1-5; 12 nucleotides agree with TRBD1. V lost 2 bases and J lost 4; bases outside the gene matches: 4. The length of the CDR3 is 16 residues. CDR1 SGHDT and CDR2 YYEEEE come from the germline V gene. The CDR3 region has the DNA TGTGCCAGCAGCTTCTTGGGACAGGGGGCGAATCAGCCCCAGCATTTT. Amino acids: CASSFLGQGANQPQHF.

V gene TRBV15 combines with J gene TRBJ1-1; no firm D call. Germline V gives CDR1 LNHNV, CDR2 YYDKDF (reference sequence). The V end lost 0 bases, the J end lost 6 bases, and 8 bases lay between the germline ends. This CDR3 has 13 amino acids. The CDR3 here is CATSRDRLSEAFF. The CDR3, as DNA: TGTGCCACCAGCAGAGATCGTCTGTCTGAAGCTTTCTTT. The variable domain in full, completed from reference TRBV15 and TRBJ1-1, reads DAMVIQNPRYQVTQFGKPVTLSCSQTLNHNVMYWYQQKSSQAPKLLFHYYDKDFNNEADTPDNFQSRRPNTSFCFLDIRSPGLGDTAMYLCATSRDRLSEAFFGQGTRLTVV.

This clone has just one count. CDR3 sequence: CASSLRQGRGNQPQHF. Here the CDR3 DNA reads TGTGCCAGCAGCTTACGACAGGGTCGGGGCAATCAGCCCCAGCATTTT. This chain connects TRBV7-8 to TRBJ1-5, with 7 bases matching TRBD1. CDR1 and CDR2 (germline): SGHVS, FQNEAQ. The junction had 6 bases not matched to a gene; V was cut back by 2 bases and J by 2 bases. This CDR3 has 16 amino acids.

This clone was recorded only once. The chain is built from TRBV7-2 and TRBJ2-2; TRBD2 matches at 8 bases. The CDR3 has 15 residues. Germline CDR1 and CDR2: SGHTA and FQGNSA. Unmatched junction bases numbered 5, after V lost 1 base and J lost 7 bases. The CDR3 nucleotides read TGTGCCAGCAGCTTAGTTGCGGGAGGAAACGGGGAGCTGTTTTTT. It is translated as CASSLVAGGNGELFF.

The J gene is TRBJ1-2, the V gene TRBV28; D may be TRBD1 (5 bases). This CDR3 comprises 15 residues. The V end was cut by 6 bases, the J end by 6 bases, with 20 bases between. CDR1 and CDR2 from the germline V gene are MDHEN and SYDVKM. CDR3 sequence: CASRPIRVTIDGYTF. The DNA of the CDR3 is TGTGCCAGCAGGCCTATCAGGGTCACAATAGATGGCTACACCTTC.

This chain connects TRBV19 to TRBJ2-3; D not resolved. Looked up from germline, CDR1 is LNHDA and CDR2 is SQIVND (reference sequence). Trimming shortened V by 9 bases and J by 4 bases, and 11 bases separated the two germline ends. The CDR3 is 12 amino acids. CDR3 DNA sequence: TGTGCCAGCGCCGGGTCTTCAGATACGCAGTATTTT. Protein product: CASAGSSDTQYF.

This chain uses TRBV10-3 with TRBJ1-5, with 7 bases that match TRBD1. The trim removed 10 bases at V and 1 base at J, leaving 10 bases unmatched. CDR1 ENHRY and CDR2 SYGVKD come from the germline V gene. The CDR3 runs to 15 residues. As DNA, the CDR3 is TGTGCCACAACAACAGGGGAACGGAGCAATCAGCCCCAGCATTTT. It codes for CATTTGERSNQPQHF.

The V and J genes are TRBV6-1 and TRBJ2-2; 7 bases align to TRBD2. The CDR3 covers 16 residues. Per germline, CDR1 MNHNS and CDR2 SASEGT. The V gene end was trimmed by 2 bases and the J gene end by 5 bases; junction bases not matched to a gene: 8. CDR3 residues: CASSEYPSGATGELFF. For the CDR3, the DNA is TGTGCCAGCAGTGAATATCCTAGCGGAGCAACCGGGGAGCTGTTTTTT.

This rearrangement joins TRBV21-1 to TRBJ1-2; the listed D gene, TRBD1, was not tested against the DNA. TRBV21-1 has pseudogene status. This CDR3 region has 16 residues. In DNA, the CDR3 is TGTGCCAGCAGCATCGCTAGGGGGTCCACTAACTATGGCTACACCTTC. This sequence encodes CASSIARGSTNYGYTF.

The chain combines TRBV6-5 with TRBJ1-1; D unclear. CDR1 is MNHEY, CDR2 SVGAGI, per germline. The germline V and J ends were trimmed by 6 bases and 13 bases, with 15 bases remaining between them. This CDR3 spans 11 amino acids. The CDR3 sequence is CASRESGVGFF. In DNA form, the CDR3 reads TGTGCCAGCAGGGAGTCCGGTGTGGGTTTCTTT.